This T cell receptor beta chain derives from a study of cytomegalovirus exposure and HLA in healthy donors. Study-level findings and limits: Specificity of a few CMV-associated chains for CMV antigens was verified in vitro. In a later analysis, first-cohort TCR clusters were found to tend to co-occur in the 90 to 150 validation repertoires. Most TCR sequences were seen very rarely across donors, but some public TCRs occurred in many.

Among the approximately 110 subjects of the validation cohort, separate from the 666-subject first cohort, were the donors. With respect to this clone: No antigen is known for it.

TCRdb's table, derived via immunoSEQ multiplex PCR, lists solely in-frame clones and lacks some. The sample records approximately 300,000 clones, around 90% being singletons. The CDR3 covers 12 residues. Germline loops: CDR1 MNHEY, CDR2 SMNVEV (reference sequence). V shed 6 bases and J shed 5 bases, with 8 bases lying between them. Sequenced input: PBMCs. This clonotype was sampled from a woman aged 25-40 years in good health and CMV-seropositive. This sequence joins TRBV27 and TRBJ2-1; D is perhaps TRBD2 (6 bases). CDR3 sequence: CASRRLDNEQFF. The CDR3 DNA is TGTGCCAGCAGACGACTAGACAATGAGCAGTTCTTC.